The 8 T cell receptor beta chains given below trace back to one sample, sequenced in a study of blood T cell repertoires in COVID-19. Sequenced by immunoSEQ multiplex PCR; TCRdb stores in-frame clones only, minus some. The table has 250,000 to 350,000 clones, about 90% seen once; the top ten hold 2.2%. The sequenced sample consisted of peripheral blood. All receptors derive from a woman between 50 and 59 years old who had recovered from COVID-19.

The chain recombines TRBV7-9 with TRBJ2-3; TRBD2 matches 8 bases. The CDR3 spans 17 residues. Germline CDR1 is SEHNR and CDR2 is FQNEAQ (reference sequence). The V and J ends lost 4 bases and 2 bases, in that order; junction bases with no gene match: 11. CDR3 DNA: TGTGCCAGCAGCTCCCCCCGTGCTAGCGGGCTCACAGATACGCAGTATTTT. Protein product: CASSSPRASGLTDTQYF.

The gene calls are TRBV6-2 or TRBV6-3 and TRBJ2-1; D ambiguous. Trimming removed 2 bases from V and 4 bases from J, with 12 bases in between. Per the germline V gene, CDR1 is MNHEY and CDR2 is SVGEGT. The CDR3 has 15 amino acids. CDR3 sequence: CASSYGSQTYNEQFF. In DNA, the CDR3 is TGTGCCAGCAGTTACGGCTCCCAGACATACAATGAGCAGTTCTTC.

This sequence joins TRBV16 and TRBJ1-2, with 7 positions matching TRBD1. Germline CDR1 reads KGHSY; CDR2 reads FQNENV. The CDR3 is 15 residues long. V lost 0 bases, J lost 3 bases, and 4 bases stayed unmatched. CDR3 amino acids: CASSQSRGIDYGYTF. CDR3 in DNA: TGTGCCAGCAGCCAATCCAGGGGGATTGACTATGGCTACACCTTC. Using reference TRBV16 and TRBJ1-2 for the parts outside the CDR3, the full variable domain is GEEVAQTPKHLVRGEGQKAKLYCAPIKGHSYVFWYQQVLKNEFKFLISFQNENVFDETGMPKERFSAKCLPNSPCSLEIQATKLEDSAVYFCASSQSRGIDYGYTFGSGTRLTVV.

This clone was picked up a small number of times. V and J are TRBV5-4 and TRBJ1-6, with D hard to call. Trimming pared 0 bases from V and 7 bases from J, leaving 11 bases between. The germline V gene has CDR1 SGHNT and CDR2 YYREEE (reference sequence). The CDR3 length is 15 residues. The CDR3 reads CASSLAGDKNSPLHF. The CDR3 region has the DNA TGTGCCAGCAGCTTGGCCGGTGACAAAAATTCACCCCTCCACTTT.

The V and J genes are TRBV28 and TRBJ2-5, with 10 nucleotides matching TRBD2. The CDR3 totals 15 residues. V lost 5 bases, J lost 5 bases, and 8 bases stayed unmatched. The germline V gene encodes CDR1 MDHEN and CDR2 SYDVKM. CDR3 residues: CASSPSSGRGETQYF. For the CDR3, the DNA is TGTGCCAGCAGTCCGTCGAGCGGGAGGGGGGAGACCCAGTACTTC.

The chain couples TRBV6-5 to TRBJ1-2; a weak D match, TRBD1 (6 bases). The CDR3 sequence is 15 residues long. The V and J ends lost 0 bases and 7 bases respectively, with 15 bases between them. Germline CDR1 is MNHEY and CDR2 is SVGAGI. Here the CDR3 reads CASSYSGPRGGGYTF. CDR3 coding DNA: TGTGCCAGCAGTTACTCGGGGCCGCGAGGGGGTGGCTACACCTTC.

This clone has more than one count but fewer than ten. The CDR3 loop is CASSGRGSGFSQPQHF. The CDR3 nucleotides are TGTGCCAGCAGTGGCAGGGGGTCGGGTTTTAGTCAGCCCCAGCATTTT. The genes are TRBV28 and TRBJ1-5; 7 positions match TRBD1. Trimming cost V 5 bases and J 6 bases; bases outside gene matches: 13. Germline V CDR1 and CDR2: MDHEN, SYDVKM. The length of the CDR3 is 16 residues. The variable domain in full, with the rest retrieved from reference TRBV28 and TRBJ1-5, is DVKVTQSSRYLVKRTGEKVFLECVQDMDHENMFWYRQDPGLGLRLIYFSYDVKMKEKGDIPEGYSVSREKKERFSLILESASTNQTSMYLCASSGRGSGFSQPQHFGDGTRLSIL.

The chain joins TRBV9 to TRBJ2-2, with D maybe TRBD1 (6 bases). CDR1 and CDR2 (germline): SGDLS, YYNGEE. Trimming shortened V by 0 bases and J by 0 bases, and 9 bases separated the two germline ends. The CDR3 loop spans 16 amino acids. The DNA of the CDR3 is TGTGCCAGCAGCGTAGTTTGGACAGCGAACACCGGGGAGCTGTTTTTT. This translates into CASSVVWTANTGELFF.